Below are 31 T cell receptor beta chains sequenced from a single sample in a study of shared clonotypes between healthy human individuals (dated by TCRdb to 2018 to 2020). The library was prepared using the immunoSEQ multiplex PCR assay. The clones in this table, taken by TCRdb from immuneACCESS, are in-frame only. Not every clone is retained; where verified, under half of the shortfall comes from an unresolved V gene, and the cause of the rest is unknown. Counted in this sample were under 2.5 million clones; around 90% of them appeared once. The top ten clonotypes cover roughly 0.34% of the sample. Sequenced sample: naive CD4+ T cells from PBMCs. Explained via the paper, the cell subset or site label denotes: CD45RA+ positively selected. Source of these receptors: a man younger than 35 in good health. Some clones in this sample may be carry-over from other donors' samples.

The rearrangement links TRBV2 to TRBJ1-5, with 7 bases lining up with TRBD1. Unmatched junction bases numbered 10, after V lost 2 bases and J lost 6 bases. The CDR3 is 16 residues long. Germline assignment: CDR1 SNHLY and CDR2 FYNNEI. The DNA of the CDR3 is TGTGCCAGCAGTGAACGAGGCAGGGGGGGCATTCAGCCCCAGCATTTT. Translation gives CASSERGRGGIQPQHF.

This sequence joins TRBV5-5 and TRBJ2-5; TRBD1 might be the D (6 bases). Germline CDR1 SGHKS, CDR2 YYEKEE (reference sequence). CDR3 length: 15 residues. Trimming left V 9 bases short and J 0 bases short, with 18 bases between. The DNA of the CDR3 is TGTGCCACCAGTCGGTCCAGGGGTCACCAAGAGACCCAGTACTTC. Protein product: CATSRSRGHQETQYF.

This CDR3 is CAWGDRYNQPQHF. As DNA, the CDR3 is TGTGCCTGGGGGGACAGGTACAATCAGCCCCAGCATTTT. The chain recombines TRBV30 with TRBJ1-5, with TRBD1 matching over 8 bases. V lost 5 bases, J lost 3 bases, and 3 bases stayed unmatched. Per the germline V gene, CDR1 is GTSNPN and CDR2 is SVGIG (reference sequence). This CDR3 spans 13 amino acids.

CDR3 in amino acids: CASTGLHYGYTF. In DNA form, the CDR3 reads TGTGCCAGCACGGGACTGCACTATGGCTACACCTTC. The chain employs TRBV28 and TRBJ1-2; tentatively, D is TRBD1 (5 bases). Trimming left V 7 bases short and J 3 bases short, with 9 bases between. This CDR3 spans 12 amino acids. CDR1 and CDR2 (germline): MDHEN, SYDVKM.

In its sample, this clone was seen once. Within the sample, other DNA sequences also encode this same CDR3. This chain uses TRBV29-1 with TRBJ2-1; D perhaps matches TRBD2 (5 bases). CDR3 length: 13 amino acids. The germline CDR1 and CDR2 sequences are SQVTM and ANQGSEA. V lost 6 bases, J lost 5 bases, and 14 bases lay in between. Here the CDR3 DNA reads TGCAGCGTGGAGACCAGCGGAAACAATGAGCAGTTCTTC. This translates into CSVETSGNNEQFF.

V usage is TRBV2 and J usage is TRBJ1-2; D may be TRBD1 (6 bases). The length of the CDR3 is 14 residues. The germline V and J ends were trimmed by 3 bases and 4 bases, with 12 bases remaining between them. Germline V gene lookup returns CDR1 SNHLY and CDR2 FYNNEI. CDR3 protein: CASSEEGGRYGYTF. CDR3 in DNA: TGTGCCAGCAGTGAGGAAGGGGGACGCTATGGCTACACCTTC.

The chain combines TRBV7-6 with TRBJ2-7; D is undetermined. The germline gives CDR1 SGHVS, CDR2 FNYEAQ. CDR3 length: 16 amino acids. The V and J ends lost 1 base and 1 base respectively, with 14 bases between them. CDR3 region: CASSLESTSLSYEQYF. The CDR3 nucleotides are TGTGCCAGCAGCTTAGAAAGTACCTCATTGTCCTACGAGCAGTACTTC.

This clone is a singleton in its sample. The CDR3: CASSGPGANYGYTF. In nucleotides, the CDR3 is TGCGCCAGCAGCGGACCGGGGGCCAACTATGGCTACACCTTC. This chain links TRBV5-1 with TRBJ1-2; a weak D match, TRBD1 (6 bases). Between the trimmed V and J ends, which lost 4 bases and 2 bases, there was a span of 12 bases. Per germline, CDR1 SGHRS and CDR2 YFSETQ. The CDR3 is made up of 14 amino acids.

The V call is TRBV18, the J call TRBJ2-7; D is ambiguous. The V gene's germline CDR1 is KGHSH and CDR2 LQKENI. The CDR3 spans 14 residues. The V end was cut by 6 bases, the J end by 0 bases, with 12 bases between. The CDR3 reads CASSLTRSSYEQYF. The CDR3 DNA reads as TGTGCCAGCTCGCTGACAAGGAGCTCCTACGAGCAGTACTTC.

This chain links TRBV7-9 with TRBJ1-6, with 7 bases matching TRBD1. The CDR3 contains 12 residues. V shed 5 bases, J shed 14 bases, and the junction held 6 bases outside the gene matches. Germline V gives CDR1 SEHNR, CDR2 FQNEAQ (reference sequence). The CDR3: CASSHRDSSLHF. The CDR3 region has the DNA TGTGCCAGCAGCCACCGGGACAGTTCCCTCCACTTT.

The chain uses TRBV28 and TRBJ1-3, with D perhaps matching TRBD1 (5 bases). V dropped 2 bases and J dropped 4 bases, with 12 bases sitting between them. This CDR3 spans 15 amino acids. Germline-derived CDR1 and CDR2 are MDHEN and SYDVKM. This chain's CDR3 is CASSLPEGTGNTIYF. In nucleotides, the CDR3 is TGTGCCAGCAGTTTACCCGAGGGGACGGGAAACACCATATATTTT.

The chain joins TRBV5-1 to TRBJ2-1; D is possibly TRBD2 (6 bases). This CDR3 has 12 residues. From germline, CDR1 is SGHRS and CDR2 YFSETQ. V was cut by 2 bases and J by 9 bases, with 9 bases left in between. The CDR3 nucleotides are TGCGCCAGCAGCTTACCGGAGGGTGAGCAGTTCTTC. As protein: CASSLPEGEQFF.

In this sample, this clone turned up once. CDR3: CSVAGGADTQYF. The DNA of the CDR3 is TGCAGCGTGGCCGGGGGAGCAGATACGCAGTATTTT. J is TRBJ2-3 and V is TRBV29-1; tentatively, D is TRBD2 (6 bases). Germline CDR1 reads SQVTM; CDR2 reads ANQGSEA. V was pared by 6 bases and J by 4 bases, with 11 bases between. This CDR3 comprises 12 residues.

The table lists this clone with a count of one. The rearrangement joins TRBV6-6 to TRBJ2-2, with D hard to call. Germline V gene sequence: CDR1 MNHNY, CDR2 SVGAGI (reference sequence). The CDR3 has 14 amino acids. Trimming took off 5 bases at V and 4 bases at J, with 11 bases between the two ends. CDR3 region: CASSGSGGTGELFF. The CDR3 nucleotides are TGTGCCAGCAGTGGATCGGGTGGCACCGGGGAGCTGTTTTTT.

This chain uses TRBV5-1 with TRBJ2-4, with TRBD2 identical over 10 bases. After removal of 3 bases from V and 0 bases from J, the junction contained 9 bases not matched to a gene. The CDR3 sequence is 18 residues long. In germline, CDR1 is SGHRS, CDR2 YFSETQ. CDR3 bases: TGCGCCAGCAGCTCTAGGACTAGCGGTATACTAGCCAAAAACATTCAGTACTTC. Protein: CASSSRTSGILAKNIQYF.

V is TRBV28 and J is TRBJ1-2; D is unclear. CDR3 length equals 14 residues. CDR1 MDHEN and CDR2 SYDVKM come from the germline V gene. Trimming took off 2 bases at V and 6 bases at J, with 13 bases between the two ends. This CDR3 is CASSLLGQSHGYTF. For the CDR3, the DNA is TGTGCCAGCAGTTTACTTGGCCAGTCCCATGGCTACACCTTC.

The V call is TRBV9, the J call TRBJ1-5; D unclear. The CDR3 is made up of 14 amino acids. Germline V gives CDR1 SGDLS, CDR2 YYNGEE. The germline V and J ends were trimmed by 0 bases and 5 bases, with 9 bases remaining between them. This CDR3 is CASSVGWGDQPQHF. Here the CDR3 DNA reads TGTGCCAGCAGCGTAGGTTGGGGAGATCAGCCCCAGCATTTT. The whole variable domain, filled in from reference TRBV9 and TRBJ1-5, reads DSGVTQTPKHLITATGQRVTLRCSPRSGDLSVYWYQQSLDQGLQFLIQYYNGEERAKGNILERFSAQQFPDLHSELNLSSLELGDSALYFCASSVGWGDQPQHFGDGTRLSIL.

The CDR3 is CASSDLGAGDTGELFF. CDR3 in DNA: TGTGCCAGCAGTGACCTAGGGGCGGGCGACACCGGGGAGCTGTTTTTT. The chain couples TRBV25-1 to TRBJ2-2; D could derive from TRBD1 or TRBD2 (5 bases each). V lost 3 bases and J lost 3, with 14 bases in between. The CDR3 length is 16 residues. Per germline, CDR1 MGHDK and CDR2 SYGVNS.

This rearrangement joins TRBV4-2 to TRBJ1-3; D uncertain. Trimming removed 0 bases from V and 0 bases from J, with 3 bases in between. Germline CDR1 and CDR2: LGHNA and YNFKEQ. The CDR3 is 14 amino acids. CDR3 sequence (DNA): TGTGCCAGCAGCCAAGAGAACTCTGGAAACACCATATATTTT. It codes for CASSQENSGNTIYF.

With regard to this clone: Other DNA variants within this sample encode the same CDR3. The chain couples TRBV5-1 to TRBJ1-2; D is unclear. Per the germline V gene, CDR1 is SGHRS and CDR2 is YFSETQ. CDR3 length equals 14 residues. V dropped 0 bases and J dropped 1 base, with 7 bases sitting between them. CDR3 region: CASSLDSLNYGYTF. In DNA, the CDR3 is TGCGCCAGCAGCTTGGACAGCCTTAACTATGGCTACACCTTC.

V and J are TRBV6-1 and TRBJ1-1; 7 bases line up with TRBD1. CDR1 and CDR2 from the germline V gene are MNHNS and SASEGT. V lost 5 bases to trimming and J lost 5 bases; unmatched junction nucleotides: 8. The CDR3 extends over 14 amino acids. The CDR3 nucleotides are TGTGCCAGCAGTCCAGGGGGGGGCGAGACTGAAGCTTTCTTT. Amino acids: CASSPGGGETEAFF.

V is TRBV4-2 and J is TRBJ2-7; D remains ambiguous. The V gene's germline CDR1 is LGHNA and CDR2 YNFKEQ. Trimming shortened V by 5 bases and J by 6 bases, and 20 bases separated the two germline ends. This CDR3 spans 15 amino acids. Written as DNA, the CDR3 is TGTGCCAGCAGCACGCACCTAAACGGACGAGGCGAGCAGTACTTC. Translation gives CASSTHLNGRGEQYF.

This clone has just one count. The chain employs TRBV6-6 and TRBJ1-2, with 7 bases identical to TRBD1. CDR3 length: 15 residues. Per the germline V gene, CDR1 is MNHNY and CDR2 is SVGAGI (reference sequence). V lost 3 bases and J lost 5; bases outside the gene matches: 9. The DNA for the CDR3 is TGTGCCAGCAGTTATGGCGGGACAGCCTCTTATGGCTACACCTTC. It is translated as CASSYGGTASYGYTF.

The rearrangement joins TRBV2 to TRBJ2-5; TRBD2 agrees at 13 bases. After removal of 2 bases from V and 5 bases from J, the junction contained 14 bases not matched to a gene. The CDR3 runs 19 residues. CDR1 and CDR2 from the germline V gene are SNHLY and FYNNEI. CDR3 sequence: CASSEPTGTSGTKRETQYF. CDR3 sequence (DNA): TGTGCCAGCAGTGAACCGACCGGGACTAGCGGGACTAAAAGGGAGACCCAGTACTTC.

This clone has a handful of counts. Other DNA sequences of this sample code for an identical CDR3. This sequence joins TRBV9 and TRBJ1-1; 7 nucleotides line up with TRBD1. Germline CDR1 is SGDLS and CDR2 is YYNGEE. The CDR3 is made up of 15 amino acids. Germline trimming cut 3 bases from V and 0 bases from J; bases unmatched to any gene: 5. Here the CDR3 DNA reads TGTGCCAGCAGCGCCCGGGACAGACTGAACACTGAAGCTTTCTTT. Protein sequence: CASSARDRLNTEAFF.

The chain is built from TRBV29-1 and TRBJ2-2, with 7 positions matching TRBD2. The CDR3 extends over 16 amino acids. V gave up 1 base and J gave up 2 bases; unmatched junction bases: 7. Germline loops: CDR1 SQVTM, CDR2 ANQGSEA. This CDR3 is CSVEGRASGNTGELFF. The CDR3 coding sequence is TGCAGCGTTGAAGGACGGGCTAGCGGAAACACCGGGGAGCTGTTTTTT.

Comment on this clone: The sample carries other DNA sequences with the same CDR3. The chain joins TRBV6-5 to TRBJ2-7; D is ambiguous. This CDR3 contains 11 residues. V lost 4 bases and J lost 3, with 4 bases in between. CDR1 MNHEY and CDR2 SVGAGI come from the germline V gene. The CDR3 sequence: CASSSLYEQYF. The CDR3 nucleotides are TGTGCCAGCAGTTCACTCTACGAGCAGTACTTC.

The CDR3 here is CSGVQGKSESNQPQHF. CDR3 sequence (DNA): TGCAGCGGTGTACAGGGGAAAAGTGAGAGCAATCAGCCCCAGCATTTT. This sequence joins TRBV29-1 and TRBJ1-5; 7 nucleotides align to TRBD1. Unmatched junction bases numbered 13, after V lost 7 bases and J lost 1 base. CDR1 and CDR2 (germline): SQVTM, ANQGSEA. This CDR3 spans 16 amino acids.

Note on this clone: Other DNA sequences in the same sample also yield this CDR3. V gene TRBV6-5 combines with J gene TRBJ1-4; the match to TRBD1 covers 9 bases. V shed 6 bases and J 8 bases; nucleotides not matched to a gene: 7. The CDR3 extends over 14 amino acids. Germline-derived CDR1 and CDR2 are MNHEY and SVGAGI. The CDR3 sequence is CASSPQGAGEKLFF. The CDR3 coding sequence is TGTGCCAGCAGCCCACAGGGGGCGGGAGAAAAACTGTTTTTT.

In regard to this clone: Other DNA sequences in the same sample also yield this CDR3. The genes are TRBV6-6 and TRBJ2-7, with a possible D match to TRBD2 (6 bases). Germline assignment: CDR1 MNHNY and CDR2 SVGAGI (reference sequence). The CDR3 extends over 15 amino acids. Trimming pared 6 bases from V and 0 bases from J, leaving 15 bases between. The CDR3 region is CASRRDWGSSYEQYF. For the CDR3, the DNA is TGTGCCAGCAGACGGGACTGGGGAAGCTCCTACGAGCAGTACTTC.

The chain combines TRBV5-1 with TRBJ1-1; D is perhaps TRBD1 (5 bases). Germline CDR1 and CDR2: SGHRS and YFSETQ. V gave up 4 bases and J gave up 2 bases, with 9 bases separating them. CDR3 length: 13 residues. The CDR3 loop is CASSRGHNTEAFF. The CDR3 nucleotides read TGCGCCAGCAGCCGGGGCCATAACACTGAAGCTTTCTTT.